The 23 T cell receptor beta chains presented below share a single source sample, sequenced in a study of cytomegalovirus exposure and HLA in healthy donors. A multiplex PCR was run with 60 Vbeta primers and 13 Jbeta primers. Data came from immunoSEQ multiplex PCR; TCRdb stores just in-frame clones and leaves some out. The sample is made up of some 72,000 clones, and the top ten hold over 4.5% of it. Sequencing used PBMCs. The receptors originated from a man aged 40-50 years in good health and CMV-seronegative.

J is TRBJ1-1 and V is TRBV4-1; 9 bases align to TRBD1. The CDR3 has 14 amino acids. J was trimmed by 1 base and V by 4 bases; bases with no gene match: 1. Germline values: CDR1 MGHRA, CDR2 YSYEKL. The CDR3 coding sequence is TGCGCCAGCAGCCCGACAGGGGGGAACACTGAAGCTTTCTTT. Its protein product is CASSPTGGNTEAFF.

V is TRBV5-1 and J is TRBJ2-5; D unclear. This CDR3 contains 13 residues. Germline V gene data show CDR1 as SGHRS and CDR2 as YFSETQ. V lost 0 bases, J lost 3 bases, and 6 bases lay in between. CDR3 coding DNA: TGCGCCAGCAGCTTGGCCTCAGAAGAGACCCAGTACTTC. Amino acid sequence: CASSLASEETQYF.

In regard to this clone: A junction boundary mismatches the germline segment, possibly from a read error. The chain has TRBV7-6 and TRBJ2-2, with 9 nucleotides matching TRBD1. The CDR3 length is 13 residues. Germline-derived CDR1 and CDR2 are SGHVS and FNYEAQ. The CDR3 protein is CASSFSGDRDLFF. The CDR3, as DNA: TGTGCCAGCAGCTTTTCGGGGGACAGGGATCTGTTTTTT.

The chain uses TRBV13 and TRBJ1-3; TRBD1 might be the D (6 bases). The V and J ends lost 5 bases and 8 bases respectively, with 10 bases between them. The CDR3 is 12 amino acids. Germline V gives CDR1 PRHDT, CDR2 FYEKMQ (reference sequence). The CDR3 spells CASSLSGDTIYF. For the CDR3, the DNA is TGTGCCAGCAGCCTCTCAGGGGACACCATATATTTT.

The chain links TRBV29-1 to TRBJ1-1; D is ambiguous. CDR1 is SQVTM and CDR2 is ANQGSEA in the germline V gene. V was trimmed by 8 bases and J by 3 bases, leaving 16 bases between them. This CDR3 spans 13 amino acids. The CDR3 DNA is TGCAGCCTACATCGCGACACGCACACTGAAGCTTTCTTT. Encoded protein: CSLHRDTHTEAFF. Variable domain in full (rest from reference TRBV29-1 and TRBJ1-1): SAVISQKPSRDICQRGTSLTIQCQVDSQVTMMFWYRQQPGQSLTLIATANQGSEATYESGFVIDKFPISRPNLTFSTLTVSNMSPEDSSIYLCSLHRDTHTEAFFGQGTRLTVV.

This CDR3 is CSVEDSGNEQYF. The CDR3 nucleotides are TGCAGCGTTGAAGATTCAGGGAACGAGCAGTACTTC. The chain combines TRBV29-1 with TRBJ2-7, with a weak D call TRBD1 (5 bases). Germline V gene sequence: CDR1 SQVTM, CDR2 ANQGSEA. Trimming stripped 0 bases from V and 5 bases from J, with 8 bases between. This CDR3 is 12 amino acids long.

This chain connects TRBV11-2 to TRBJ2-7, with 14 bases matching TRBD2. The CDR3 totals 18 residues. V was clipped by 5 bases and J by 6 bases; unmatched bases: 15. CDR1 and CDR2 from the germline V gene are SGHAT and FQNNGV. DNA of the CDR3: TGTGCCAGCAGCCGCATCCCCCCGGGACTAGCGGGAGCAACCGAGCAGTACTTC. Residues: CASSRIPPGLAGATEQYF.

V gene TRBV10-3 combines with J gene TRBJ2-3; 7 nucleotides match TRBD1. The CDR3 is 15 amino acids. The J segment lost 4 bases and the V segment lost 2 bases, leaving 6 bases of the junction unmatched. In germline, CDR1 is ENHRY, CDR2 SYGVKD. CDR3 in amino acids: CAISENRDRPDTQYF. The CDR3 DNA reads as TGTGCCATCAGTGAGAACCGGGACAGACCAGATACGCAGTATTTT.

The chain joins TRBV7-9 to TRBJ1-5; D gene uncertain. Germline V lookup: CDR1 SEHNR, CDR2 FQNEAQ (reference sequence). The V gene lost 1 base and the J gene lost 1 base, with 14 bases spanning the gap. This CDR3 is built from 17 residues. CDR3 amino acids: CASSLEEEVLSNQPQHF. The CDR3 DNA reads TGTGCCAGCAGCTTAGAGGAGGAGGTCCTAAGCAATCAGCCCCAGCATTTT.

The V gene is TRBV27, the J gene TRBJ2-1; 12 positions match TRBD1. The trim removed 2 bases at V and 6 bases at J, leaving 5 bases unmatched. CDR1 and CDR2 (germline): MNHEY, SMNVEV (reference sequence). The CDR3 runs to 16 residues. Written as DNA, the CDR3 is TGTGCCAGCAGTTTAGGGACAGGGGGCTTTGGCAATGAGCAGTTCTTC. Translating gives CASSLGTGGFGNEQFF.

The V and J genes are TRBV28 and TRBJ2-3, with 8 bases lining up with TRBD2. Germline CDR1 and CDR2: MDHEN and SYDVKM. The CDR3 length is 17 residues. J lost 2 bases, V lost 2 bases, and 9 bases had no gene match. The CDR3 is CASSLRGPGRATDTQYF. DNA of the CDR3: TGTGCCAGCAGTTTAAGAGGTCCCGGGAGGGCCACAGATACGCAGTATTTT.

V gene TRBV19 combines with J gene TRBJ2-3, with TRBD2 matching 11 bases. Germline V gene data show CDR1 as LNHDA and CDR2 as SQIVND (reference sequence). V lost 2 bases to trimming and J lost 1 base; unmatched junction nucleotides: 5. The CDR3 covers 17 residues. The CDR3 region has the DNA TGTGCCAGTAGTATACTCCCTAGCGGGGGGCGCACAGATACGCAGTATTTT. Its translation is CASSILPSGGRTDTQYF.

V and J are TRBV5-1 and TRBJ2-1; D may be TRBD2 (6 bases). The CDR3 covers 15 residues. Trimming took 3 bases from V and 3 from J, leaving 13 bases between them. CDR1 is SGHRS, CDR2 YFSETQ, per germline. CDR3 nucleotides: TGCGCCAGCAGCTCTGGACTACTCGTCTACAATGAGCAGTTCTTC. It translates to CASSSGLLVYNEQFF.

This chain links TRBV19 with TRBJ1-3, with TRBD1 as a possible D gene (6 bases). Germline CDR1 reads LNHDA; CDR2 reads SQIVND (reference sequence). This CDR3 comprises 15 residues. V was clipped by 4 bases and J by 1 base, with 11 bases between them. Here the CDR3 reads CASSTAGQSGNTIYF. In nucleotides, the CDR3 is TGTGCCAGTAGTACCGCCGGACAGTCTGGAAACACCATATATTTT.

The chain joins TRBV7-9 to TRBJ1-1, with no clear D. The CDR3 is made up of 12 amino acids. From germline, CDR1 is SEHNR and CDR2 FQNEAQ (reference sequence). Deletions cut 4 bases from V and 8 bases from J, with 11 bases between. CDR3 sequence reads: CASSSPGEEAFF. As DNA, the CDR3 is TGTGCCAGCAGCTCTCCGGGAGAGGAAGCTTTCTTT.

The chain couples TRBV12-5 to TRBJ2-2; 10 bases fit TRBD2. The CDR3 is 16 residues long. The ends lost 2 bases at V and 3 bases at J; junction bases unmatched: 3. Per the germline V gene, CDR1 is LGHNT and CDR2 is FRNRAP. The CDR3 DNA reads TGTGCTAGTGGTTTGAGTCTAGCGGGGGACACCGGGGAGCTGTTTTTT. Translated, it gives CASGLSLAGDTGELFF.

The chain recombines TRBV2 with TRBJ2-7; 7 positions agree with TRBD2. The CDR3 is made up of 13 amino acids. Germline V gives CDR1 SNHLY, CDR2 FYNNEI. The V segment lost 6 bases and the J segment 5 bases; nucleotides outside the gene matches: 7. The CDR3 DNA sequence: TGTGCCAGCAGGGGCAGGGCGGGAGACGAGCAGTACTTC. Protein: CASRGRAGDEQYF.

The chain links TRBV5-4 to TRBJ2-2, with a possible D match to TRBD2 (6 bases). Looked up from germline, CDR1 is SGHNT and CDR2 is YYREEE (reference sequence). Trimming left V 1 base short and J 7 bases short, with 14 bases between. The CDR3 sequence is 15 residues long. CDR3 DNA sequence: TGTGCCAGCAGCTTGACGGGGGTGCAAGGCGGGGAGCTGTTTTTT. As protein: CASSLTGVQGGELFF.

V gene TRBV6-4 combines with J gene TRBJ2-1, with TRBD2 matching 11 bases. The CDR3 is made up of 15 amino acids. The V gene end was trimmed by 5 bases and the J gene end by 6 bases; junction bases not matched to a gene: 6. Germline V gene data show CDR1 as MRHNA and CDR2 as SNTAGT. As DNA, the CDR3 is TGTGCCAGCAGTCCAGGGGGACTAGCGGCCAATGAGCAGTTCTTC. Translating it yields CASSPGGLAANEQFF.

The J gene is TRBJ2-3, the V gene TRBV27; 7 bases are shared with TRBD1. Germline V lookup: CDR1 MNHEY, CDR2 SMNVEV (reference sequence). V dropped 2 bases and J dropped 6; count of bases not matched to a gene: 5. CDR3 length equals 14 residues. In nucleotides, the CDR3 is TGTGCCAGCAGTTTACCTGGGACAGTGGATACGCAGTATTTT. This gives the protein CASSLPGTVDTQYF.

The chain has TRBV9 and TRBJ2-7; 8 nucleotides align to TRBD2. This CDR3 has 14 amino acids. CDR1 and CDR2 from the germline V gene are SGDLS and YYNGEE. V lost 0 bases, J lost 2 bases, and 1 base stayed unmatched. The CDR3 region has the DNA TGTGCCAGCAGCGTAGCAGCGGGAGCCTACGAGCAGTACTTC. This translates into CASSVAAGAYEQYF.

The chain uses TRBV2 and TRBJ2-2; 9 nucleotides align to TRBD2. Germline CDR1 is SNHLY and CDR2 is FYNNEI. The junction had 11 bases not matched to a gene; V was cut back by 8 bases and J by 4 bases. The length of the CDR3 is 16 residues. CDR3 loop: CASHQGAGGITGELFF. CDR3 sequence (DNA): TGTGCCAGCCACCAAGGGGCGGGGGGGATCACCGGGGAGCTGTTTTTT.

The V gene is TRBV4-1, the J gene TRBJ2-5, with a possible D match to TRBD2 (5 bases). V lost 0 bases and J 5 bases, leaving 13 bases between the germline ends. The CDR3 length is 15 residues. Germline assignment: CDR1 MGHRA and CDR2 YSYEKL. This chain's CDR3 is CASSQDEGIVETQYF. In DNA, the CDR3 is TGCGCCAGCAGCCAAGACGAGGGCATTGTGGAGACCCAGTACTTC.